Listed below are T cell receptor beta chains from one sample, sequenced in a study of blood T cell repertoires in COVID-19. Generated by immunoSEQ multiplex PCR, the TCRdb table keeps only in-frame clones and is missing some. This table holds some 130,000 clones, roughly 90% found once. Sequences were obtained from peripheral blood. The receptors originated from a man aged 55-75 years with COVID-19, enrolled during active disease. Each CDR3 is given with its conserved first and last residue. The D gene is left open where the match is weak. Clone sizes are given selectively: once, few, many, or a class where the clone is expanded.

v_call,cdr3_length,clone_size,j_call,d_call,cdr3_aa,cdr3_nt
TRBV7-2,15,.,TRBJ2-7,TRBD2,CASSSSGGSTYEQYF,TGTGCCAGCAGCTCTAGCGGGGGGTCGACCTACGAGCAGTACTTC
TRBV7-2,15,.,TRBJ2-7,TRBD1,CASSSVRAGGHEQYF,TGTGCCAGCAGCTCAGTAAGGGCAGGGGGCCACGAGCAGTACTTC
TRBV3-1/TRBV3-2,13,.,TRBJ1-3,.,CASSLPTGNTIYF,TGTGCCAGCAGCCTCCCTACTGGAAACACCATATATTTT
TRBV24-1,17,.,TRBJ2-6,TRBD2,CATSDHPGGSGANVLTF,TGTGCCACCAGTGATCATCCGGGAGGGTCTGGGGCCAACGTCCTGACTTTC
TRBV7-2,16,.,TRBJ2-4,TRBD1,CASSLGTGVAKNIQYF,TGTGCCAGCAGCTTAGGGACAGGGGTAGCCAAAAACATTCAGTACTTC
TRBV18,13,.,TRBJ1-5,.,CASTDSPNQPQHF,TGTGCCAGCACGGACAGTCCTAATCAACCCCAGCATTTT
TRBV5-1,14,.,TRBJ2-5,.,CASSPRQAQETQYF,TGCGCCAGCAGCCCCCGACAGGCCCAAGAGACCCAGTACTTC
TRBV5-1,16,.,TRBJ1-1,TRBD1,CASSFNPTGTNTEAFF,TGCGCCAGCAGCTTTAACCCGACAGGGACGAACACTGAAGCTTTCTTT
TRBV7-9,15,.,TRBJ2-7,TRBD1,CASSRSGQATYEQYF,TGTGCCAGCAGCCGTTCTGGACAGGCCACCTACGAGCAGTACTTC
TRBV3-1/TRBV3-2,13,.,TRBJ1-1,.,CASSQASIPHAFF,TGTGCCAGCAGCCAAGCTTCTATACCCCACGCTTTCTTT
TRBV19,15,.,TRBJ1-5,.,CASSIQGSSNQPQHF,TGTGCCAGTAGTATCCAGGGAAGTAGCAATCAGCCCCAGCATTTT
TRBV4-1,16,.,TRBJ1-3,.,CASSQDRQFSGNTIYF,TGCGCCAGCAGCCAAGACCGACAGTTCTCTGGAAACACCATATATTTT
TRBV29-1,13,.,TRBJ1-2,TRBD1,CSVDRDRGYGYTF,TGCAGCGTTGATAGAGACAGGGGTTATGGCTACACCTTC
TRBV2,12,.,TRBJ1-1,TRBD1,CASRTGGTEAFF,TGTGCCAGTCGGACAGGGGGAACTGAAGCTTTCTTT
TRBV5-5,14,.,TRBJ1-1,.,CASSLDGDPVLAFF,TGTGCCAGCAGCTTGGACGGAGACCCCGTTCTGGCTTTCTTT
TRBV6-2/TRBV6-3,16,few,TRBJ1-4,.,CASSYSKGVANEKLFF,TGTGCCAGCAGTTACTCGAAGGGGGTTGCTAATGAAAAACTGTTTTTT
TRBV7-9,13,.,TRBJ1-2,TRBD1,CASSLGQSYGYTF,TGTGCCAGCAGCTTGGGACAGTCCTATGGCTACACCTTC
TRBV10-3,16,.,TRBJ1-2,TRBD1,CAISRDREPKNYGYTF,TGTGCCATCAGCCGGGACAGAGAGCCTAAGAACTATGGCTACACCTTC
TRBV7-2,14,.,TRBJ1-1,.,CASSLYGENTEAFF,TGTGCCAGCAGCTTATACGGGGAGAACACTGAAGCTTTCTTT
TRBV7-2,15,.,TRBJ1-2,TRBD1,CASSVDAGGNYGYTF,TGTGCCAGCAGCGTAGACGCAGGGGGCAATTATGGCTACACCTTC
TRBV29-1,12,.,TRBJ1-3,TRBD1,CSAGTGGNTIYF,TGCAGCGCCGGGACAGGCGGAAACACCATATATTTT
TRBV6-2/TRBV6-3,17,.,TRBJ2-7,TRBD1,CASSYSSRGKVVDEQYF,TGTGCCAGCAGTTACTCTTCCAGGGGGAAAGTGGTGGACGAGCAGTACTTC
TRBV30,16,.,TRBJ1-3,TRBD1,CAWTPLGTEGGNTIYF,TGTGCCTGGACTCCGCTGGGGACAGAGGGAGGAAACACCATATATTTT
TRBV12-3/TRBV12-4,13,.,TRBJ1-4,.,CASSLEVGEKLFF,TGTGCCAGCAGTTTGGAGGTTGGTGAAAAACTGTTTTTT